This paragraph covers one T cell receptor (beta chain) sequence. From germline, CDR1 is LNHDA and CDR2 SQIVND (reference sequence). The V and J ends lost 4 bases and 0 bases, in that order; junction bases with no gene match: 11. The CDR3 loop spans 18 amino acids. The data stem from a study of control samples from healthy donors and cancer patients. Libraries were prepared by immunoSEQ multiplex PCR; TCRdb keeps only in-frame clonotypes and omits some of them. Among some 170,000 clones listed, roughly 94% were seen once. The TCR sequence derives from a man between 60 and 70 years old with colorectal cancer. The V call is TRBV19, the J call TRBJ1-4; 7 bases are shared with TRBD1. Sequences were obtained from PBMCs. CDR3 protein: CASSREGDRVATNEKLFF. Written as DNA, the CDR3 is TGTGCCAGTAGTAGGGAGGGCGACAGGGTAGCAACTAATGAAAAACTGTTTTTT.